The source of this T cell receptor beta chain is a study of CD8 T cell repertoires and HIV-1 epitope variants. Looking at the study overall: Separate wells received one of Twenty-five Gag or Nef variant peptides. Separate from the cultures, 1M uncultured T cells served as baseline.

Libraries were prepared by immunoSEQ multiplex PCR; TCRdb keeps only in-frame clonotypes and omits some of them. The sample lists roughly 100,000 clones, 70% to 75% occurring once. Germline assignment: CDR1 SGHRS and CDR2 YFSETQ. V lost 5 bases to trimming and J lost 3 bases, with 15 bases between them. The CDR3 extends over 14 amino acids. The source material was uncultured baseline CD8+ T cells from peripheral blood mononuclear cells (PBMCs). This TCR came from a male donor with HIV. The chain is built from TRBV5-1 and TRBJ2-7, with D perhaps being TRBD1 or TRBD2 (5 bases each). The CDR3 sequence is CASSQAGTGYEQYF. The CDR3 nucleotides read TGCGCCAGCAGTCAAGCCGGGACGGGCTACGAGCAGTACTTC.